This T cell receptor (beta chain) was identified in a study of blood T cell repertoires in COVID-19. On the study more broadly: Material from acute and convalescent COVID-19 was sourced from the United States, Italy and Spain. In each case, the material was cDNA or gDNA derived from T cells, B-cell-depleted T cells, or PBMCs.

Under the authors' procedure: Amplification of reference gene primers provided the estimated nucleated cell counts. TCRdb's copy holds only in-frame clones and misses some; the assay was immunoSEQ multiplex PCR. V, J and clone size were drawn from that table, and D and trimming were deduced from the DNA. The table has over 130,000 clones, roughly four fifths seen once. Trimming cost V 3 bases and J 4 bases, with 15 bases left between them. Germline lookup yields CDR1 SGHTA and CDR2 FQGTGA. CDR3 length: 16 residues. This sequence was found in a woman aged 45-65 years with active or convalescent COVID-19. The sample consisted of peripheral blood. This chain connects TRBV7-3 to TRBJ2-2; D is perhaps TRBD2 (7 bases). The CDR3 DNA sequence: TGTGCCAGCAGCTTTCCCAGGGGCGGGAGCACCGGGGAGCTGTTTTTT. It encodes CASSFPRGGSTGELFF.